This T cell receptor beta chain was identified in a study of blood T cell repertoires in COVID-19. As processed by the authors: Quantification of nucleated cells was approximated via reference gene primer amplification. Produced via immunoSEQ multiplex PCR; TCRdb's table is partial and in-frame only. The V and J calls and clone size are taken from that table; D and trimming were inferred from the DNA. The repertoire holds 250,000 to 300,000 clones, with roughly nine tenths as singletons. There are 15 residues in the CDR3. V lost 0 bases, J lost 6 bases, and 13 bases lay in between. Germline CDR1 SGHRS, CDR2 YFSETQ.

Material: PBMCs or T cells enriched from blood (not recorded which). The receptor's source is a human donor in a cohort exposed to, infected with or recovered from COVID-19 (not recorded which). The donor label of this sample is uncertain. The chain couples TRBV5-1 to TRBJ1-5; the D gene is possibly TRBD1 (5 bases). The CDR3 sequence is CASSLGTQRGQPQHF. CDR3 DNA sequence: TGCGCCAGCAGCTTGGGGACACAAAGAGGTCAGCCCCAGCATTTT. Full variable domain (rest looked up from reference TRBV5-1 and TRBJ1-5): KAGVTQTPRYLIKTRGQQVTLSCSPISGHRSVSWYQQTPGQGLQFLFEYFSETQRNKGNFPGRFSGRQFSNSRSEMNVSTLELGDSALYLCASSLGTQRGQPQHFGDGTRLSIL.